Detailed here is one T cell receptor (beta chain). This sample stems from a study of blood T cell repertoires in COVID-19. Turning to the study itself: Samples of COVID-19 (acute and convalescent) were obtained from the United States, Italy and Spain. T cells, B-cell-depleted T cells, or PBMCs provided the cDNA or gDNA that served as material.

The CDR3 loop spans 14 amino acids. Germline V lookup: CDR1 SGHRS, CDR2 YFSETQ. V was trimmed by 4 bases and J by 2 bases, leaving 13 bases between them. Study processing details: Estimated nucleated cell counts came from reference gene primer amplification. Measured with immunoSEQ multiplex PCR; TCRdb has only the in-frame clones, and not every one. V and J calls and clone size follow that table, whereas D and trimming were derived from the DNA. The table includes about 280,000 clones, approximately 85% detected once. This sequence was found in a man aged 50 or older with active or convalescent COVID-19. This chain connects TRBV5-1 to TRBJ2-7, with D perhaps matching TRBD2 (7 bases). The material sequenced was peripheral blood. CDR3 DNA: TGCGCCAGCAGCCCGAAGGGGGGGCCCTACGAGCAGTACTTC. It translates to CASSPKGGPYEQYF.